This TCR beta chain was sequenced during a study of control samples from healthy donors and cancer patients. Sequenced by immunoSEQ multiplex PCR; TCRdb stores in-frame clones only, minus some. The table lists about 270,000 clones, about 80% of them singletons. V was pared by 4 bases and J by 5 bases, with 9 bases between. Germline V CDR1 and CDR2: SGHRS, YFSETQ. The CDR3 runs to 12 residues. This receptor was identified in an older woman with lung cancer. Material: PBMCs. The chain carries TRBV5-1 and TRBJ1-1; unclear D gene. CDR3 residues: CASSAGVTEAFF. The CDR3 DNA sequence: TGCGCCAGCAGCGCAGGCGTTACTGAAGCTTTCTTT.